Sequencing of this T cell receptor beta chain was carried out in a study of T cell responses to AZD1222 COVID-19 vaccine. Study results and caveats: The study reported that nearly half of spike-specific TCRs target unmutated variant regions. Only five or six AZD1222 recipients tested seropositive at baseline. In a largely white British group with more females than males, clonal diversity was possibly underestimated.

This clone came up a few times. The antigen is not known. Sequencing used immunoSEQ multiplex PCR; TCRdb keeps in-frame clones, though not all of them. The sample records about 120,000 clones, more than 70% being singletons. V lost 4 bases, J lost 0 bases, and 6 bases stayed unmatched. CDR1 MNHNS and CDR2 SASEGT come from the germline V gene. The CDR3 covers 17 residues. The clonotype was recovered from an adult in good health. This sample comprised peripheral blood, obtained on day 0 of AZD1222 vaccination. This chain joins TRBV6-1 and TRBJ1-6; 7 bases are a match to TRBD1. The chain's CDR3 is CASSGPGGSSYNSPLHF. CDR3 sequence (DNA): TGTGCCAGCAGTGGGCCAGGGGGGAGCTCCTATAATTCACCCCTCCACTTT.